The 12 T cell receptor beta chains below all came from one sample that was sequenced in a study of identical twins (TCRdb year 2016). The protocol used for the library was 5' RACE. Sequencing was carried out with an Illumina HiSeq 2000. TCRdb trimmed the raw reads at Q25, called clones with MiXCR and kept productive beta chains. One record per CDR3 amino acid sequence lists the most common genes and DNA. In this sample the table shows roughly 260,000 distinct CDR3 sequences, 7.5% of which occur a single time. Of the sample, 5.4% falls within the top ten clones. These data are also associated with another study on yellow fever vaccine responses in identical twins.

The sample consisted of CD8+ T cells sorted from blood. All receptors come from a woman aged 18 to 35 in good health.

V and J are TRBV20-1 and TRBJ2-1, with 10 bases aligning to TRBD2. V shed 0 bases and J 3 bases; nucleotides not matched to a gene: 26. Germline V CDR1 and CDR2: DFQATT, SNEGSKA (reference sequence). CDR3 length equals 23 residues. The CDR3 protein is CSARDRSSGGPQGTKRIYNEQFF. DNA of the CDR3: TGCAGTGCTAGAGATAGGTCTAGCGGGGGTCCCCAAGGAACAAAACGCATCTACAATGAGCAGTTCTTC.

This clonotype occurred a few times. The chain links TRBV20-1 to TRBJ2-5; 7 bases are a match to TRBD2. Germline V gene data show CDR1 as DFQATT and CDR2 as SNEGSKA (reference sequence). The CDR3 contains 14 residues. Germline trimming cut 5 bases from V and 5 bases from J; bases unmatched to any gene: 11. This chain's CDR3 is CSAPIPTSRETQYF. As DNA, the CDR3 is TGCAGTGCTCCCATTCCGACTAGCAGGGAGACCCAGTACTTC.

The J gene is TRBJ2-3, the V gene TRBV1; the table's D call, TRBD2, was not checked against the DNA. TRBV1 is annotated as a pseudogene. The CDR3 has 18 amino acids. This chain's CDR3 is CTSSQGTSGGPGTDTQYF. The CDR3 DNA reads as TGCACCAGCAGCCAAGGGACTAGCGGGGGACCAGGCACAGATACGCAGTATTTT.

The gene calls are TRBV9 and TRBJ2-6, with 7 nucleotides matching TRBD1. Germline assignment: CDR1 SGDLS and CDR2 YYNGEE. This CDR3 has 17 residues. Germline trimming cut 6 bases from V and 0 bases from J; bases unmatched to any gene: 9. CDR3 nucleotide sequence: TGTGCCAGCATGGGCCGGGACAGACACTCTGGGGCCAACGTCCTGACTTTC. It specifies CASMGRDRHSGANVLTF.

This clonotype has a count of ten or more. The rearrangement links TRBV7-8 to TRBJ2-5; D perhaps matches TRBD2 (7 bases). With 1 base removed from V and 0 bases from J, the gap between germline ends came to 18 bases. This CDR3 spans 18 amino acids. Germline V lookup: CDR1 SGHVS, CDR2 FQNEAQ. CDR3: CASSLVGGGPSYQETQYF. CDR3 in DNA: TGTGCCAGCAGCTTAGTAGGGGGAGGGCCCTCGTACCAAGAGACCCAGTACTTC.

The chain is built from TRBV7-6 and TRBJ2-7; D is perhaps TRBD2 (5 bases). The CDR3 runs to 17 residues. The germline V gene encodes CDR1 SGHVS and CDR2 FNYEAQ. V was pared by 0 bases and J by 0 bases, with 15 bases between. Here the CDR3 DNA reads TGTGCCAGCAGCTTAGCGAGGGAGACGGGGAGCTCCTACGAGCAGTACTTC. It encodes CASSLARETGSSYEQYF.

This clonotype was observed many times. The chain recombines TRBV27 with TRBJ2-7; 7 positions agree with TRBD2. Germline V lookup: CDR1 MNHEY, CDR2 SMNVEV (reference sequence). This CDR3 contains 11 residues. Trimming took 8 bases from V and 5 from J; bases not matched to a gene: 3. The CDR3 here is CASSRGDEQYF. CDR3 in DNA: TGTGCCAGCTCCCGGGGGGACGAGCAGTACTTC.

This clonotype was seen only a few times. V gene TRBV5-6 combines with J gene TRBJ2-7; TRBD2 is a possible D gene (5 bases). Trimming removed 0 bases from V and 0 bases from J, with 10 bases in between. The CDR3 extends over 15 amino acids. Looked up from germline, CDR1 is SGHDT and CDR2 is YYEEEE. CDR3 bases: TGTGCCAGCAGCTTGGGGTTAGCGATCTCCTACGAGCAGTACTTC. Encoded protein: CASSLGLAISYEQYF.

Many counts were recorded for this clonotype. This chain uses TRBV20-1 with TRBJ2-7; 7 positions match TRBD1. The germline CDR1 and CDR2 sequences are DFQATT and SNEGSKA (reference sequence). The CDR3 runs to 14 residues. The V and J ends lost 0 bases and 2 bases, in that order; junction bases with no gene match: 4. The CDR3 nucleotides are TGCAGTGCTAGAGATCGGGACAGACCCTACGAGCAGTACGTC. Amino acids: CSARDRDRPYEQYV.

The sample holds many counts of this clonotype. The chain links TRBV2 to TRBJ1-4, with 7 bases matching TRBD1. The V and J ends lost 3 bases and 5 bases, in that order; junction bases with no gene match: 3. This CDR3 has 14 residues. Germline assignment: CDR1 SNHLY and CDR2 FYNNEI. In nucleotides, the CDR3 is TGTGCCAGCAGTGAGATGGACAGGAATGAAAAACTGTTTTTT. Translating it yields CASSEMDRNEKLFF. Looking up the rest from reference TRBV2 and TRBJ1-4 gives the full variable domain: EPEVTQTPSHQVTQMGQEVILRCVPISNHLYFYWYRQILGQKVEFLVSFYNNEISEKSEIFDDQFSVERPDGSNFTLKIRSTKLEDSAMYFCASSEMDRNEKLFFGSGTQLSVL.

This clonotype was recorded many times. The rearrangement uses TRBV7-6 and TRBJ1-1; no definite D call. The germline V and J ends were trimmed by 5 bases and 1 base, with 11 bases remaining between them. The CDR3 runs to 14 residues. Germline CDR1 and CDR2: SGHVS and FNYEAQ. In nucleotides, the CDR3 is TGTGCCAGCAGCCTCCGGGAGAAGAACACTGAAGCTTTCTTT. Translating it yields CASSLREKNTEAFF.

The CDR3 coding sequence is TGTGCCAGCAGCTCCAAAGGGGGGATCAATGAGCAGTTCTTC. Protein: CASSSKGGINEQFF. The chain joins TRBV7-6 to TRBJ2-1, with D possibly called TRBD1 or TRBD2 (6 bases each). Germline V CDR1 and CDR2: SGHVS, FNYEAQ. The CDR3 is made up of 14 amino acids. Trimming pared 4 bases from V and 6 bases from J, leaving 13 bases between.